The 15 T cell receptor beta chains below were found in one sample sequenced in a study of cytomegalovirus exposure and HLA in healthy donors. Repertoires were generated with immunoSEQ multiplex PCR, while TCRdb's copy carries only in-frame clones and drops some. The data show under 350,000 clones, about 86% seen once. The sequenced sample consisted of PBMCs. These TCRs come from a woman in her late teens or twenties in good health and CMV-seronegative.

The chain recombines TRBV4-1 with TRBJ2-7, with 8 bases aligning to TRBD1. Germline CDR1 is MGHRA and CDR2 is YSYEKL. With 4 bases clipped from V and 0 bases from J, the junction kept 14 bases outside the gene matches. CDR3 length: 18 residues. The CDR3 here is CASSPFGRDRSSSYEQYF. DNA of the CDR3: TGCGCCAGCAGCCCATTCGGCCGGGACAGGTCGAGCTCCTACGAGCAGTACTTC.

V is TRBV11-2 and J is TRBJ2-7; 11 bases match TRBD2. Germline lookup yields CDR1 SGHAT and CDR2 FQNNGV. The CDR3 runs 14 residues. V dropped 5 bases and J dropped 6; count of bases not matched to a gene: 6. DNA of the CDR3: TGTGCCAGCAGCCCCGGGACTAGCGGTAGCGAGCAGTACTTC. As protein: CASSPGTSGSEQYF.

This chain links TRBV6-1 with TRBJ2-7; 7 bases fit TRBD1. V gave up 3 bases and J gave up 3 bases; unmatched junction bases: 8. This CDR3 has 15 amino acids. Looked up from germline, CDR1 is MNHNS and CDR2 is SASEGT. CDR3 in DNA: TGTGCCAGCAGTGACAGACAGGGATTTATCTACGAGCAGTACTTC. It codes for CASSDRQGFIYEQYF.

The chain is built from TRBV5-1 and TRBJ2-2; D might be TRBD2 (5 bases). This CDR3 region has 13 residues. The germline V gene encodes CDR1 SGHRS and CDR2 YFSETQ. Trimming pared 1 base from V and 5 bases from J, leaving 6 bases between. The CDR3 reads CASSLPGTGELFF. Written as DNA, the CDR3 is TGCGCCAGCAGCTTGCCGGGGACCGGGGAGCTGTTTTTT.

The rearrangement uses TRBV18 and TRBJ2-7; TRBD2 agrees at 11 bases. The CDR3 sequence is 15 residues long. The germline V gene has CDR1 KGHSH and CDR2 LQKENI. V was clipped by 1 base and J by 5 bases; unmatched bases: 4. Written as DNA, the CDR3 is TGTGCCAGCTCACCACGGTTAGCGGGAGGGCACGAGCAGTACTTC. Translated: CASSPRLAGGHEQYF.

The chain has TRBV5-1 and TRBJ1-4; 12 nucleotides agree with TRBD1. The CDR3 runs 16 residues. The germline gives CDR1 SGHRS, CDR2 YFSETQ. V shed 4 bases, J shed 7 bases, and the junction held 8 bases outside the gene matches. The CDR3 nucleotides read TGCGCCAGCAGCCTTTTCGGGACAGGGGGCGTTGAAAAACTGTTTTTT. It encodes CASSLFGTGGVEKLFF.

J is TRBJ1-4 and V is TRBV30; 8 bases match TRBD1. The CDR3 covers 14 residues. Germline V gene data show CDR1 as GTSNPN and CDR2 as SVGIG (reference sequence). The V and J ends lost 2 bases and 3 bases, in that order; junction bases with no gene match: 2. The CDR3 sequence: CAWSPTGANEKLFF. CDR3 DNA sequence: TGTGCCTGGAGTCCGACAGGGGCTAATGAAAAACTGTTTTTT.

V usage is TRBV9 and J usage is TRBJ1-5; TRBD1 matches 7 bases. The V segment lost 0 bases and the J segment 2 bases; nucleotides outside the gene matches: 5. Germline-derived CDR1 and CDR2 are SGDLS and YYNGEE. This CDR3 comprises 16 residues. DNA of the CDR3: TGTGCCAGCAGCGTAGGAATAGGGACAGGCAATCAGCCCCAGCATTTT. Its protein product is CASSVGIGTGNQPQHF.

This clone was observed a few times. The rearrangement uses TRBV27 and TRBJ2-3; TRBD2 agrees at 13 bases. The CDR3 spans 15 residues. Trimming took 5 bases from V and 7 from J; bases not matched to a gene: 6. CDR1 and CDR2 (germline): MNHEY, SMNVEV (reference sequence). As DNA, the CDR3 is TGTGCCAGCAGTGCCGGGACTAGCGGGGTCAATACGCAGTATTTT. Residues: CASSAGTSGVNTQYF.

DNA for the CDR3: TGTGCCAGCAGCCCAGAGACAGGGGGCGCCAACTATGGCTACACCTTC. As protein: CASSPETGGANYGYTF. This chain connects TRBV28 to TRBJ1-2, with 10 bases identical to TRBD1. Per germline, CDR1 MDHEN and CDR2 SYDVKM. The CDR3 is made up of 16 amino acids. Trimming at V came to 6 bases and at J to 2 bases, leaving 9 bases not matched to a gene.

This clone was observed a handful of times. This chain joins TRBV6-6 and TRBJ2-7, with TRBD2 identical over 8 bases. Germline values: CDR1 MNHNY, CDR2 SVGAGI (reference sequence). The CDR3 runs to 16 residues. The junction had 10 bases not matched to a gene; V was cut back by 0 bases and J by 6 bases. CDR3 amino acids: CASSYSTSGSRFEQYF. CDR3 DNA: TGTGCCAGCAGTTACTCCACCAGCGGGAGCCGCTTCGAGCAGTACTTC.

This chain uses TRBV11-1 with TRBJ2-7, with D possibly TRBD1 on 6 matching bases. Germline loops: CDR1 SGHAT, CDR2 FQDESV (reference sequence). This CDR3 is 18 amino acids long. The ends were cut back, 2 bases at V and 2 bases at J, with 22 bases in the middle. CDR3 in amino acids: CASSLRQAARPNPYEQYF. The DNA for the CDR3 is TGTGCCAGCAGCTTACGACAGGCGGCCAGACCAAACCCCTACGAGCAGTACTTC.

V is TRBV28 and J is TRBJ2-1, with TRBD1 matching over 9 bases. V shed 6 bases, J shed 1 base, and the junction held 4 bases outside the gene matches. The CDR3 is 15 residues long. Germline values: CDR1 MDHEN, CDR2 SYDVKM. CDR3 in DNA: TGTGCCAGCAGCCGGGACAGGGCGTCCTACAATGAGCAGTTCTTC. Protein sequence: CASSRDRASYNEQFF.

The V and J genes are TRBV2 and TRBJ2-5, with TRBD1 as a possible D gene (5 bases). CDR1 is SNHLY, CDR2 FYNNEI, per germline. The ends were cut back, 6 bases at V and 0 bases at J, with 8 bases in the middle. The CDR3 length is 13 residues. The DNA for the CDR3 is TGTGCCAGCAGCCGACAGTACCAAGAGACCCAGTACTTC. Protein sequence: CASSRQYQETQYF.

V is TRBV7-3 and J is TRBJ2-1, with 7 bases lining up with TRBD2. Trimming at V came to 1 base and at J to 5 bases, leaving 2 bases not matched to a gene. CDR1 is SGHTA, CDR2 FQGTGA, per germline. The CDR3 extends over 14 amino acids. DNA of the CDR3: TGTGCCAGCAGCTTAAGTCTAGCGGACAATGAGCAGTTCTTC. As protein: CASSLSLADNEQFF.